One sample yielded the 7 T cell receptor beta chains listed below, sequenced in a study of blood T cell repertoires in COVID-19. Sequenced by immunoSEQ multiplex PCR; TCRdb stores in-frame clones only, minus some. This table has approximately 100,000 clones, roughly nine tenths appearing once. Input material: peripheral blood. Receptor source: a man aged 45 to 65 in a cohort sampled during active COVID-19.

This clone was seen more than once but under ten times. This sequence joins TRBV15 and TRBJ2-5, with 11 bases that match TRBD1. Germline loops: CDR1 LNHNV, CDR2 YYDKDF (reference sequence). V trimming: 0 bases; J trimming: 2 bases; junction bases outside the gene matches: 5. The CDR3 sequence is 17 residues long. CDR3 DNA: TGTGCCACCAGCAGAGAAGGACAGGGGGCGATACAAGAGACCCAGTACTTC. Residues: CATSREGQGAIQETQYF.

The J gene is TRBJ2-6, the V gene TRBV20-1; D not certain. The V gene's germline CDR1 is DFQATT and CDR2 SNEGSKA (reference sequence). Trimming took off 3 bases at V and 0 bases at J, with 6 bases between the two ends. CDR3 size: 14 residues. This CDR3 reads CSASWLSGANVLTF. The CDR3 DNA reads TGCAGTGCTAGTTGGCTCTCTGGGGCCAACGTCCTGACTTTC.

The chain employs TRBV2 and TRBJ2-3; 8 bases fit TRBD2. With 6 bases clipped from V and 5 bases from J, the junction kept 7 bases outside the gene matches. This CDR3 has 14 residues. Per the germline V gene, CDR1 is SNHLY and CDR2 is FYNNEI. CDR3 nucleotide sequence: TGTGCCAGCAGGGCTCGGGGGGGAATAGATACGCAGTATTTT. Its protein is CASRARGGIDTQYF.

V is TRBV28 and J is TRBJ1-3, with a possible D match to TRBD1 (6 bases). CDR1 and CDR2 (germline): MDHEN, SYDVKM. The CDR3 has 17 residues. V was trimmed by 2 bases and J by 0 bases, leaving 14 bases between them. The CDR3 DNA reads TGTGCCAGCAGTTTAATTTTGGGACAAACCTCTGGAAACACCATATATTTT. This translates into CASSLILGQTSGNTIYF.

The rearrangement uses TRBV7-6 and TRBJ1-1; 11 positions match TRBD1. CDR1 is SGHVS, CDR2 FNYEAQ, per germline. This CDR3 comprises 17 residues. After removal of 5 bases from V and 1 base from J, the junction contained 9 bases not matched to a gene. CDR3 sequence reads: CASSQAGTGGWNTEAFF. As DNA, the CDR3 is TGTGCCAGCAGCCAGGCGGGGACAGGGGGGTGGAACACTGAAGCTTTCTTT.

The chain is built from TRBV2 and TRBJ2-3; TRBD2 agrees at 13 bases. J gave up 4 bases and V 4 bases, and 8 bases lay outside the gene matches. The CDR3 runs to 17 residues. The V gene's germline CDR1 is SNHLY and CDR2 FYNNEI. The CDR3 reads CASSAGTSGVWSDTQYF. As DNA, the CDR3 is TGTGCCAGCAGTGCTGGGACTAGCGGGGTCTGGTCAGATACGCAGTATTTT.

CDR3 residues: CASSKRGNQPQHF. CDR3 DNA: TGTGCCAGCAGCAAACGGGGCAATCAGCCCCAGCATTTT. The chain joins TRBV21-1 to TRBJ1-5. TRBV21-1 counts as a pseudogene. CDR3 length: 13 amino acids.